This T cell receptor (beta chain) was profiled in a study of shared clonotypes between healthy human individuals (dated by TCRdb to the early 2020s). Background on the whole study: The cohort included three men and a couple of women between 18 and 49 years of age. To increase sequencing depth and limit assay-specific biases, different laboratories used diverse techniques to prepare libraries and sequence TCR repertoires. The study deeply sequenced blood TCR repertoires of several healthy adults to estimate repertoire size and the extent of clonotype sharing between individuals. Per donor, three plates each were used for CD4 naive and CD4 memory, two for CD8 naive, and one for CD8 memory. Between about 0.8 and 8.9 billion PBMCs per donor were obtained by leukapheresis.

Details on this clone: Its antigen remains unidentified. There are no base qualities to consult, and no much larger clone falls within one base.

TCR CDR3 regions were amplified from genomic DNA by multiplex PCR using the deep immunoSEQ assay. For each cell subset, the extracted genomic DNA was distributed evenly across all wells of several immunoSEQ 96-well plates, and each plate served as one replicate. For sorted subsets, each replicate PCR was loaded with around 200 ng genomic DNA, equivalent to approximately 27,000 T cell genomes. Purified libraries were quantified with a Qubit 3.0 fluorometer, sized on a Bioanalyzer 2100, and re-quantified with the KAPA Library Quantification kit. Every immunoSEQ 96-well plate was sequenced on a dedicated single-read 150-cycle Illumina NextSeq 550 flow cell. In the authors' own workflow: Because the immunoSEQ output included only junctional sequences and no quality scores, the filtering could not be the same as the filtering used for full-length reads. To assign V/J genes and CDR3, sequences were annotated against IMGT germline references using PyIR, a Python wrapper for IgBLAST v1.9. Any read was removed if the V/J assignment was weak (E-value above 1e-6), the CDR3 was missing, or the read contained stop codons, out-of-frame junctions, or ambiguous translated residues. V3J clonotypes were defined by identical inferred V gene, J gene, and CDR3 amino acid sequence. Percentage overlap between repertoires was computed as shared unique clonotypes divided by the size of the smaller repertoire. Richness of each repertoire was evaluated using RTK rarefaction, the Chao1 estimator, and Recon v2.1 estimates of unobserved clonotypes. Generation probabilities were computed with OLGA for all TCRbeta clonotypes obtained by the gDNA method from several donors. Entries here come from immuneACCESS through TCRdb and include only in-frame sequences with V and J called. Some clones fail to appear in such tables; in the studies checked, an unresolved V gene covers under half of the shortfall, and the cause of the remainder is unknown. That table is the source of V, J and clone size, and D and trimming were worked out from the DNA. Across this sample there are around 1 million clones, with around 80% seen only once. The top ten clonotypes cover about 1.5% of the sample.

Findings and caveats that apply to the study as a whole: When several donors were compared, the shared fraction of clonotypes was 5% to 6.5% for naive CD4, 3% to 4% for naive CD8, 2.3% for memory CD4, and 0.35% to 0.4% for memory CD8. Compared with non-shared clonotypes, the clonotypes found in all four sorted-subset donors had higher generation probabilities. The genetic and exposure-history diversity represented was limited by the small number of donors. Sampling was restricted to blood, and TCR repertoires in tissues likely differ from the TCR repertoires found in blood. Incomplete sequencing was indicated by rarefaction of sorted-subset datasets, despite the large sequencing depth. Pairwise subsampling led to the expectation that sequencing depth would affect the degree of clonotype sharing among donors. Naive subsets generally had larger estimated clonotype richness than memory subsets did.

Healthy HIV-negative adults with no recently reported acute infections or vaccinations were included as donors. Every donor was a Caucasian adult residing in Nashville, Tennessee, USA. Magnetic negative selection was used to enrich CD4+ T cells, after which naive cells were positively selected on CD45RA and the negative fraction became the memory subset. Blood was obtained by leukapheresis, after which PBMCs were separated by Ficoll-Histopaque density gradient centrifugation and cryopreserved in liquid nitrogen vapor phase. Analytical flow cytometry was used to check the purity and quantity of every magnetically sorted T cell population. Each sorted fraction had its genomic DNA isolated and then quantified by UV absorbance on a Nanodrop 2000c. The clonotype comes from a man aged 18 to 30 in good health. Sequenced material: memory CD4+ T cells sorted from blood. The sample's cell subset or site label, in plain terms: CD45RA-negative fraction.

The DNA reads as follows: TGTGCCAGCAGTTTGGCAAATGAGCAGTTCTTC. It translates to CASSLANEQFF. The chain is assembled from TRBV27 and TRBJ2-1, with an unclear D gene assignment. At the junction V is shortened by 3 bases and J by 7 bases, with 4 bases in between. In the germline V gene (reference sequence), CDR1 corresponds to MNHEY and CDR2 to SMNVEV. Counted from cysteine to phenylalanine, this CDR3 has 11 amino acids. Only the CDR3 part of the read is kept: 33 bases, read in frame from the first base.